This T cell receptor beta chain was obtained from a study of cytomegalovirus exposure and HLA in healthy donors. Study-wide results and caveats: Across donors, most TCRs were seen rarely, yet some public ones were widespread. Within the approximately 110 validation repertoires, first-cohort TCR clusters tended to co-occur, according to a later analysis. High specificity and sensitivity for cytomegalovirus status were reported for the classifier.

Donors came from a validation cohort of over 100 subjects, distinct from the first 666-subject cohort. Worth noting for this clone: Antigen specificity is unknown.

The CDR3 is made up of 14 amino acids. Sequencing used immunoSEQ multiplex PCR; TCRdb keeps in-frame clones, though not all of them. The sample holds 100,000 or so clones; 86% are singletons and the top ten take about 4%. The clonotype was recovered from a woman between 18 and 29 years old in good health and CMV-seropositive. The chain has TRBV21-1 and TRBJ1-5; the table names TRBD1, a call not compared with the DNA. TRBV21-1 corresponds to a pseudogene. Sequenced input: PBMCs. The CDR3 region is CASSKGGPRRPQHF. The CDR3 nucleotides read TGTGCCAGCAGCAAAGGTGGGCCTCGCCGGCCCCAGCATTTT.